This T cell receptor beta chain was recorded in a study of shared clonotypes between healthy human individuals. Overall study: Aged 18 to 49, the donors were a couple of women and a few men. Every donor yielded three CD4 naive, three CD4 memory, two CD8 naive and one CD8 memory plate. Findings of the study overall: Investigators collected only blood, and repertoires in tissues likely differ.

In the source study's methods: With immunoSEQ giving junction-only sequences and no quality scores, filtering differed. The assay was immunoSEQ multiplex PCR, and TCRdb's table has in-frame clones only and misses some. Clone size and the V and J calls come from that table; the DNA yielded D and trimming. The sample gives about 1.1 million clones, approximately 80% of which show up once; almost 0.9% is in the top ten. Remarks on this clone: Its cognate antigen is unknown.

In germline, CDR1 is MDHEN, CDR2 SYDVKM. CDR3 size: 13 residues. The ends were cut back, 6 bases at V and 7 bases at J, with 13 bases in the middle. This TCR derives from a man younger than 35 in good health. Some clones in this sample may be carry-over from other donors' samples. The material sequenced was memory CD4+ T cells from PBMCs. The subset was: CD45RA-negative fraction. This chain uses TRBV28 with TRBJ1-5; D may be TRBD1 (5 bases). CDR3 in amino acids: CASRLGVYQPQHF. The CDR3 DNA reads as TGTGCCAGCAGACTGGGGGTATACCAGCCCCAGCATTTT.